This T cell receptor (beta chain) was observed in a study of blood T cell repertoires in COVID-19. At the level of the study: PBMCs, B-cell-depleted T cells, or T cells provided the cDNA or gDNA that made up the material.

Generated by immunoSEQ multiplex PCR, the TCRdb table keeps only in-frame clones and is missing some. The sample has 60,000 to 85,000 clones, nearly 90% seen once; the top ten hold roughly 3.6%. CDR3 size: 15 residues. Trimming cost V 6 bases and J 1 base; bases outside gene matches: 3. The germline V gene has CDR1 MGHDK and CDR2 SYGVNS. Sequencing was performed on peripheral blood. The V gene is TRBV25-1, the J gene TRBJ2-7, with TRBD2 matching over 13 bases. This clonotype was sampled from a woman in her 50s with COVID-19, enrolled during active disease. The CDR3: CASRTTSGRSYEQYF. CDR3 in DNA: TGTGCCAGCAGGACGACTAGCGGGAGGTCCTACGAGCAGTACTTC.